Listed below are T cell receptor beta chains from one sample, sequenced in a study of OX40 agonist ivuxolimab in advanced cancers. The data were produced by immunoSEQ multiplex PCR, yet TCRdb's version contains in-frame clones alone and is incomplete. The sample yields about 97,000 clones, about 90% seen once. Sequenced here: CD4+ or CD8+ T cells sorted from blood, sampled in a trial of the OX40 agonist ivuxolimab. The receptors originated from an adult with an advanced solid tumor such as melanoma, head and neck, liver or kidney cancer. Both conserved end residues are part of each CDR3. The order of the fields is clone size, J gene, V gene, D gene, CDR3 DNA, CDR3 protein. A D gene is named only where the DNA matches it firmly. Clone size, where shown, is once, few, many, or a class for clones that have expanded.

.,TRBJ1-2,TRBV6-1,.,TGTGCCAGCAGTGAAGAAACAGGGAATGGCTACACCTTC,CASSEETGNGYTF
.,TRBJ2-1,TRBV25-1,TRBD2,TGTGCCAGCAGTGACCTAGCGGGGACGGGCAGGAATGAGCAGTTCTTC,CASSDLAGTGRNEQFF
.,TRBJ1-1,TRBV29-1,.,TGCAGCGTTGAGGGGCGCGAAACTGAAGCTTTCTTT,CSVEGRETEAFF
.,TRBJ2-7,TRBV4-1,.,TGCGCCAGCAGCCGTTCGGCGGCACCGGGACTCTACGAGCAGTACTTC,CASSRSAAPGLYEQYF
.,TRBJ1-3,TRBV6-1,.,TGTGCCAGCAGTGCCTCCCGGGGGACTGGAAACACCATATATTTT,CASSASRGTGNTIYF
.,TRBJ1-2,TRBV11-3,.,TGTGCCAGCAGCTTTACCGGGACGATGGGAGGCTACACCTTC,CASSFTGTMGGYTF
.,TRBJ1-5,TRBV27,TRBD1,TGTGCCAGCAGTTGGACAGGGGGAAGGGGCAATCAGCCCCAGCATTTT,CASSWTGGRGNQPQHF
.,TRBJ1-3,TRBV9,.,TGTGCCAGCAGCGGCGGGACCGTCCAGGGTGGAAACACCATATATTTT,CASSGGTVQGGNTIYF
.,TRBJ2-1,TRBV10-3,.,TGTGCCATCAGTGAGCGGGACAATGAGCAGTTCTTC,CAISERDNEQFF
few,TRBJ1-1,TRBV6-5,TRBD1,TGTGCCAGCAGTTTCGGGACAGGGAAGAACACTGAAGCTTTCTTT,CASSFGTGKNTEAFF
.,TRBJ2-1,TRBV5-8,TRBD1,TGTGCCAGCAGGTCCCCGGGACAGGGCATTGAGCAGTTCTTC,CASRSPGQGIEQFF
few,TRBJ2-3,TRBV9,.,TGTGCCAGCAGTTACGGACACTCCAGCACAGATACGCAGTATTTT,CASSYGHSSTDTQYF
.,TRBJ2-5,TRBV7-9,TRBD2,TGTGCCAGCAGCCCTCCTAGCGGGCAAGAGACCCAGTACTTC,CASSPPSGQETQYF
.,TRBJ2-7,TRBV30,TRBD2,TGTGCCTGGACCGAGAAAGCGGGGCCCTACGAGCAGTACTTC,CAWTEKAGPYEQYF
.,TRBJ2-3,TRBV5-1,.,TGCGCCAGCAGCTTCCGGGACCGAAGCACAGATACGCAGTATTTT,CASSFRDRSTDTQYF
once,TRBJ2-1,TRBV6-4,TRBD2,TGTGCCAGCAGTGTTCTAGCGGGAGTCAATGAGCAGTTCTTC,CASSVLAGVNEQFF
.,TRBJ1-3,TRBV7-3,.,TGTGCCAGCAGCTTAAGTTTCGGAAACACCATATATTTT,CASSLSFGNTIYF
.,TRBJ2-5,TRBV4-1,TRBD2,TGCGCCAGCAGCCAAGATTGGGGAGGGCAAGAGACCCAGTACTTC,CASSQDWGGQETQYF
.,TRBJ2-4,TRBV27,.,TGTGCCAGCAGTCCCTACTCAACGGACGGGAAAAACATTCAGTACTTC,CASSPYSTDGKNIQYF
once,TRBJ2-7,TRBV6-9,TRBD1,TGTGCCAGCAGTTACCTGACAGGGGGCTACGAGCAGTACTTC,CASSYLTGGYEQYF
.,TRBJ2-2,TRBV5-8,.,TGTGCCAGCAGCCCCGGGACTCTTCGTACCGGGGAGCTGTTTTTT,CASSPGTLRTGELFF
.,TRBJ1-1,TRBV30,TRBD1,TGTGCCTGGAGTGTGACAGGGGGCACTGAAGCTTTCTTT,CAWSVTGGTEAFF
.,TRBJ1-1,TRBV18,.,TGTGCCAGCTCACCGGGGTTTCGGCTGACTGAAGCTTTCTTT,CASSPGFRLTEAFF
.,TRBJ2-7,TRBV6-1,.,TGTGCCAGCAGTGAAATCGGGGTCGGAGAGCAGTACTTC,CASSEIGVGEQYF
few,TRBJ2-7,TRBV7-2,.,TGTGCCAGCAGCTTCGTGGACTCCTCCTACGAGCAGTACTTC,CASSFVDSSYEQYF
.,TRBJ2-6,TRBV12-5,TRBD1,TGTGCTAGTGGTTTGACAGGGGGCTCTGGGGCCAACGTCCTGACTTTC,CASGLTGGSGANVLTF
.,TRBJ1-1,TRBV10-3,.,TGTGCCAGCAGTTACTCGATTGGGAGCCAAGCTTTCTTT,CASSYSIGSQAFF
.,TRBJ1-3,TRBV19,.,TGTGCCAGTAGGACCGGGACCAGGGGACTCTCTGGAAACACCATATATTTT,CASRTGTRGLSGNTIYF
.,TRBJ2-5,TRBV5-1,.,TGCGCCAGCAGCTTGGGGGGGGCTGAGACCCAGTACTTC,CASSLGGAETQYF
once,TRBJ2-7,TRBV6-5,TRBD1,TGTGCCAGCAGACAGGGGGTTCTGGGCGAGCAGTACTTC,CASRQGVLGEQYF
.,TRBJ1-5,TRBV5-1,.,TGCGCCAGCAGCTTGGGAGGAAGGAGCAATCAGCCCCAGCATTTT,CASSLGGRSNQPQHF
.,TRBJ2-6,TRBV2,.,TGTGCCAGCAGTGAGGGGTTCTATGGGGCCAACGTCCTGACTTTC,CASSEGFYGANVLTF
.,TRBJ1-2,TRBV27,TRBD1,TGTGCCAGCAGTTCACCGGGACAGGGGGTCGGCTACACCTTC,CASSSPGQGVGYTF
once,TRBJ2-7,TRBV10-3,TRBD1,TGTGCCATCAGTGACGCAGGGGGTTCCTACGAGCAGTACTTC,CAISDAGGSYEQYF
.,TRBJ2-1,TRBV4-1,TRBD2,TGCGCCAGCAGCCAAGAGGTAGCGGGGGGCTGGAATGAGCAGTTCTTC,CASSQEVAGGWNEQFF
.,TRBJ2-5,TRBV16,TRBD2,TGTGCCAGCAGCCAATTCGGGACTAGCGGTGAGGAGCAGTACTTC,CASSQFGTSGEEQYF
.,TRBJ1-4,TRBV5-1,TRBD1,TGCGCCAGCAGCTTTCCCGACAGGGTGGGAGAAAAACTGTTTTTT,CASSFPDRVGEKLFF
few,TRBJ1-2,TRBV30,TRBD1,TGTGCCTGGAGTCTCCGGGACAGGGGGAGAGGTGGCTACACCTTC,CAWSLRDRGRGGYTF
.,TRBJ2-5,TRBV30,TRBD2,TGTGCCTGGAGTGTAGGGCTAGCGGGAGAAGAGACCCAGTACTTC,CAWSVGLAGEETQYF
.,TRBJ2-5,TRBV7-8,.,TGTGCCAGCAGCCCCCAGTTGATCCAGTACTTC,CASSPQLIQYF
.,TRBJ2-3,TRBV7-8,.,TGTGCCAGCAGCACGAGAGGCTCGGGAGAGGGGACAGATACGCAGTATTTT,CASSTRGSGEGTDTQYF
.,TRBJ1-3,TRBV18,.,TGTGCCAGCTCACCACCCGTCTCCCCCCTATTTGGAAACACCATATATTTT,CASSPPVSPLFGNTIYF
once,TRBJ2-7,TRBV9,.,TGTGCCAGCAGCGTACAAGGGGCCTCCTACGAGCAGTACTTC,CASSVQGASYEQYF
once,TRBJ2-7,TRBV4-3,.,TGCGCCAGCAGCCAAGATATGGGCACCTACGAGCAGTACTTC,CASSQDMGTYEQYF
.,TRBJ2-1,TRBV29-1,TRBD2,TGCAGCGCCGGGACTAGCGGGAGATACAATGAGCAGTTCTTC,CSAGTSGRYNEQFF
.,TRBJ2-7,TRBV4-1,.,TGCGCCAGCAGCCAAGAGGAGTACGCGGGGGCAATCTACGAGCAGTACTTC,CASSQEEYAGAIYEQYF
.,TRBJ2-5,TRBV4-1,TRBD2,TGCGCCAGCAGCCACGGGACTAGGGGGGGAGAGACCCAGTACTTC,CASSHGTRGGETQYF
.,TRBJ2-4,TRBV7-9,TRBD2,TGTGCCAGCAGGCCTCTAGCGGGAGTTAGGGGCATTCAGTACTTC,CASRPLAGVRGIQYF
.,TRBJ1-6,TRBV14,TRBD1,TGTGCCAGCAGCCCACAGGGGAATTCACCCCTCCACTTT,CASSPQGNSPLHF
.,TRBJ2-1,TRBV5-4,TRBD2,TGTGCCAGCAGCTTGACTAGCGGGGGGGCAAATGAGCAGTTCTTC,CASSLTSGGANEQFF
.,TRBJ1-6,TRBV6-5,.,TGTGCCAGCAGTTTGTTGAGTTCACCCCTCCACTTT,CASSLLSSPLHF
.,TRBJ1-6,TRBV19,.,TGTGCCAGTGAAAACATCCGAGGATATAATTCACCCCTCCACTTT,CASENIRGYNSPLHF
.,TRBJ1-1,TRBV30,.,TGTGCCTGGAGTAGGGAGAACACTGAAGCTTTCTTT,CAWSRENTEAFF
.,TRBJ1-2,TRBV18,.,TGTGCCAGCTCACCAGGGGCATCGCATGGCTACACCTTC,CASSPGASHGYTF
.,TRBJ2-1,TRBV4-1,.,TGCGCCAGCAGCGTGCCGGGAAACAATGAGCAGTTCTTC,CASSVPGNNEQFF
.,TRBJ2-5,TRBV9,TRBD2,TGTGCCAGCAGCCGAGAGTTGGGACTAGCGGGATACCAAGAGACCCAGTACTTC,CASSRELGLAGYQETQYF
.,TRBJ2-1,TRBV5-1,.,TGCGCCAGCAGTCAGGGGAGGTTATCAGACAATGAGCAGTTCTTC,CASSQGRLSDNEQFF
.,TRBJ2-2,TRBV10-1,.,TGCGCCAGCAGTGAGTTTCGGCAGACCGGGGAGCTGTTTTTT,CASSEFRQTGELFF